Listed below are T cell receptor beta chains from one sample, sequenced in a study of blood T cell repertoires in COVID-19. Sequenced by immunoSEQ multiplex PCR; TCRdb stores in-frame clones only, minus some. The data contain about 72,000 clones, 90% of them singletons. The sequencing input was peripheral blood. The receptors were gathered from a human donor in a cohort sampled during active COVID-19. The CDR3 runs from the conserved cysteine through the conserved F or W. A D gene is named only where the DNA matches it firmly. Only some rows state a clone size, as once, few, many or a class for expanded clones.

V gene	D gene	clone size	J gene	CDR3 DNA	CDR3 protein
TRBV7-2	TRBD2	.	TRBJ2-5	TGTGCCAGCAGCTTAGGCGGGAGCCAAGAGACCCAGTACTTC	CASSLGGSQETQYF
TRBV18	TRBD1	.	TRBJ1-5	TGTGCCAGCTCACCACCGGGACAGGGCAGGCAGCCCCAGCATTTT	CASSPPGQGRQPQHF
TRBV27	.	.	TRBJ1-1	TGTGCCAGCAGACTCCAGGGGCACACTGAAGCTTTCTTT	CASRLQGHTEAFF
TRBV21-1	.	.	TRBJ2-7	TGTGCCAGCAGCATTAGCGGGAGTTTCGATGGGGGCGAGCAGTACTTC	CASSISGSFDGGEQYF
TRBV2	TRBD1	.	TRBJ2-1	TGTGCCAGCAGAAAGGGGACAGGGGGACCCTACAATGAGCAGTTCTTC	CASRKGTGGPYNEQFF
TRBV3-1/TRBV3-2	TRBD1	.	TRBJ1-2	TGTGCCAGCAGCCCTGACAGGGTTGGTGGCTACACCTTC	CASSPDRVGGYTF
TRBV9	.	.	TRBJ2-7	TGTGCCAGCAGCTTAGACAGGATATCCTACGAGCAGTACTTC	CASSLDRISYEQYF
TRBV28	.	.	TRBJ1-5	TGTGCCAGCAGTCTATTTCCCCCCACTACAGGAGCGAATCAGCCCCAGCATTTT	CASSLFPPTTGANQPQHF
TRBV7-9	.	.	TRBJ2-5	TGTGCCAGCAGCCAAAGGACTCCCGTGGCGGGGACCCAGTACTTC	CASSQRTPVAGTQYF
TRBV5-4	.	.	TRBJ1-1	TGTGCCAGCAGCCCCGGGGGAGAGGGCCGGTTGAACACTGAAGCTTTCTTT	CASSPGGEGRLNTEAFF
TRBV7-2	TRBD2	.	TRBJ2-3	TGTGCCAGCAGCCGCCTAGCGGGCACAGATACGCAGTATTTT	CASSRLAGTDTQYF
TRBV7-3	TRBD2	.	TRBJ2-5	TGTGCCAGCAGCCCATCTCCGGGACTAGTGGAGACCCAGTACTTC	CASSPSPGLVETQYF
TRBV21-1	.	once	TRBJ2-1	TGTGCCAGCAGCATACCCGGGACAGGGGTTAGGAATGAGCAGTTCTTC	CASSIPGTGVRNEQFF
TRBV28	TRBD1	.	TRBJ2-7	TGTGCCATACACGCTTTGACCGGGACAGGGAGAGACGAGCAGTACTTC	CAIHALTGTGRDEQYF
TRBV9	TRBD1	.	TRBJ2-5	TGTGCCAGCAGCGCCCCCGGGACAGGGGGTAGGGAGACCCAGTACTTC	CASSAPGTGGRETQYF
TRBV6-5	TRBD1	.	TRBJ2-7	TGTGCCAGCAGTTACTCGGGACAGGGTGCAGGCGAGCAGTACTTC	CASSYSGQGAGEQYF
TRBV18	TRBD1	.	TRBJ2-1	TGTGCCAGCTCACCGATCAGGGGGCAAGGCTACAATGAGCAGTTCTTC	CASSPIRGQGYNEQFF
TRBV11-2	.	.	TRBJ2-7	TGTGCCAGCAGCTTAAATTTGGTCAGGGCGAACGAGCAGTACTTC	CASSLNLVRANEQYF
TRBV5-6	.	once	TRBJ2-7	TGTGCCAGCAGCGCGCCACTTCACCCCTACTACGAGCAGTACTTC	CASSAPLHPYYEQYF
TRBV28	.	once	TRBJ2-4	TGTGCCAGCAGTTATCGGGGACTAGCCAAAAACATTCAGTACTTC	CASSYRGLAKNIQYF
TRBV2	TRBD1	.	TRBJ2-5	TGTGCCAGCAGCGGGAAGACAGGGGTGGAGACCCAGTACTTC	CASSGKTGVETQYF
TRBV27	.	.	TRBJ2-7	TGTGCCAGCAGTTTATCCCAGGCACCCGCCCCCTACGAGCAGTACTTC	CASSLSQAPAPYEQYF
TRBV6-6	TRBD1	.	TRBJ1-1	TGTGCCAGCAGTTACGAGGGGGACAGCACTGAAGCTTTCTTT	CASSYEGDSTEAFF
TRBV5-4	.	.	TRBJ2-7	TGTGCCAGCAGCTTGGCGCGGGGCTCCTACGAGCAGTACTTC	CASSLARGSYEQYF
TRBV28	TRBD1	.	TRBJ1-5	TGTGCCAGCAGTTTAGCCCGACAGGGTAGCAATCAGCCCCAGCATTTT	CASSLARQGSNQPQHF
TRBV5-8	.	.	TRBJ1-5	TGTGCCAGCAGCCATTTCCGGGGGGCAGGACAGCCCCAGCATTTT	CASSHFRGAGQPQHF
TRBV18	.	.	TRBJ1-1	TGTGCCAGCTCACCGAACATGAACACTGAAGCTTTCTTT	CASSPNMNTEAFF
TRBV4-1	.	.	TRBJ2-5	TGCGCCAGCAGCCATGGCCCCGCGCCATTCAGAGGGACCCAGTACTTC	CASSHGPAPFRGTQYF
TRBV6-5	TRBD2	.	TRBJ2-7	TGTGCCAGCAGTCGGGATAGCGGGAGGGGATACGAGCAGTACTTC	CASSRDSGRGYEQYF
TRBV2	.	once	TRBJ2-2	TGTGCCAGCAGTCGACGGCCTAGCGACACCGGGGAGCTGTTTTTT	CASSRRPSDTGELFF
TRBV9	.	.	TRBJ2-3	TGTGCCAGCAGCGTAGGGGCTAGCGACTACACAGATACGCAGTATTTT	CASSVGASDYTDTQYF
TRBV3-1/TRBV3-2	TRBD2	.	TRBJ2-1	TGTGCCAGCAGCCCAGGACTAGCGGGAGTCAATGAGCAGTTCTTC	CASSPGLAGVNEQFF
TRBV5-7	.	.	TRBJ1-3	TGTGCCAGCAGCTTGGCCGCCCTCCCGCACAGGAACACCATATATTTT	CASSLAALPHRNTIYF
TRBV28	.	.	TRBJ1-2	TGTGCCAGCACTGGGGCCGGGGGCTACACCTTC	CASTGAGGYTF
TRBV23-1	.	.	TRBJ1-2	TGCGCCAGCAGTCCTCCAATCGTAGCAGTTCTAGGTGGCTACACCTTC	CASSPPIVAVLGGYTF
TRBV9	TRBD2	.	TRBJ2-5	TGTGCCAGCAGCGTAGGACTAGCGGAAGAGACCCAGTACTTC	CASSVGLAEETQYF
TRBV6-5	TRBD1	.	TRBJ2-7	TGTGCCAGCAGTCACAGGGGTCGGAGCTCCTACGAGCAGTACTTC	CASSHRGRSSYEQYF
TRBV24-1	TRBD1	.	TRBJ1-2	TGTGCCACCAGTGATTCACAAACGGACAGGGTGGGTGGCTACACCTTC	CATSDSQTDRVGGYTF
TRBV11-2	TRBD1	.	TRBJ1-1	TGTGCCAGCAGCTTACAGGGGGGGAACACTGAAGCTTTCTTT	CASSLQGGNTEAFF
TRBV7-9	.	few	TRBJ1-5	TGTGCCAGCAGCTTGCTTCGGGAACAGCCCCAGCATTTT	CASSLLREQPQHF
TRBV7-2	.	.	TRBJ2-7	TGTGCCAGCAGCTCCCGCAGGGGAACAACCTACGAGCAGTACTTC	CASSSRRGTTYEQYF
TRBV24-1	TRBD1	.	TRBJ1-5	TGTGCCACCAGTGACCGCGGACAGGGCGGCAATCAGCCCCAGCATTTT	CATSDRGQGGNQPQHF
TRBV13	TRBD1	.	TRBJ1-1	TGTGCCAGCAGCCGGGACAGGGGGTACACTGAAGCTTTCTTT	CASSRDRGYTEAFF
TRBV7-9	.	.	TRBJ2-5	TGTGCCAGCAGCTTAGGGTGGGGCCCCCAAAGCGAGACCCAGTACTTC	CASSLGWGPQSETQYF
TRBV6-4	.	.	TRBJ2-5	TGTGCCAGCAGTCGAAATCCTAAAGAGACCCAGTACTTC	CASSRNPKETQYF
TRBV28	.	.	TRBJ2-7	TGTGCCAGCAGTTTAGCGGGGCGGTACGAGCAGTACTTC	CASSLAGRYEQYF
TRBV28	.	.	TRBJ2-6	TGTGCCAGCAGCTTCTCACTCGGACAGCGAGGGGCCAACGTCCTGACTTTC	CASSFSLGQRGANVLTF
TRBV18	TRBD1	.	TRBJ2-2	TGTGCCAGCTCACCGGCGGAGACAGGGGGCCTTAGCGAGCTGTTTTTT	CASSPAETGGLSELFF
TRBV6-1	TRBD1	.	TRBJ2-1	TGTGCCAGCAGTGAAGATGGGACAGTGTACAATGAGCAGTTCTTC	CASSEDGTVYNEQFF
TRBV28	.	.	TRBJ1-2	TGTGCCAGCGGCTACAGCAGCCCTAACTATGGCTACACCTTC	CASGYSSPNYGYTF
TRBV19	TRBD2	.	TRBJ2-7	TGTGCCAGTAGTACCCCATCTAGCGGGACCTATCCCTACGAGCAGTACTTC	CASSTPSSGTYPYEQYF
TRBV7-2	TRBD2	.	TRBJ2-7	TGTGCCAGCAGCTCCATGACTAGCGGGAGTCTCTACGAGCAGTACTTC	CASSSMTSGSLYEQYF
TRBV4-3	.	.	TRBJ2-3	TGCGCCAGCAGCCAAGGGGGCGCGTCCACAGATACGCAGTATTTT	CASSQGGASTDTQYF
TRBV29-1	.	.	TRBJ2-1	TGCAGCGTTGAAGATCAGGGCAGAATCAATTACAATGAGCAGTTCTTC	CSVEDQGRINYNEQFF